This TCR beta chain came from a study of Ad26.COV2.S vaccination and SARS-CoV-2 variants. Study at large: Ad26.COV2.S arm of COV1001 included the donor. Each vaccinee took Ad26.COV2.S intramuscularly, once or twice 56 days apart. Study outcomes and limitations: Breadth and depth estimates from TCRs may understate total T cell responses.

The treatment denotes: roughly 19 received Ad26.COV2.S at low or high dose, single or two shots; 5 received placebo; per-sample allocation not given. Following the first vaccine or placebo injection, samples were taken on day 63. Profiling relied on immunoSEQ multiplex PCR, and the TCRdb table lists in-frame clones only, not all of them. The data show roughly 410,000 clones, around four fifths seen once. For this clone: As yet, its antigen is unknown.

Germline-derived CDR1 and CDR2 are SEHNR and FQNEAQ (reference sequence). The V end lost 1 base, the J end lost 0 bases, and 16 bases lay between the germline ends. This CDR3 contains 18 residues. The chain is built from TRBV7-9 and TRBJ1-3; possibly TRBD1 for D (6 bases). The specimen comprised peripheral blood, sampled in a trial of Ad26.COV2.S vaccine versus placebo. The clonotype originates from a person between 18 and 65 years old who received the Ad26.COV2.S COVID-19 vaccine or a placebo. CDR3 sequence (DNA): TGTGCCAGCAGCTTAGGGCTTATAACAGGGCTCTCTGGAAACACCATATATTTT. Its translation is CASSLGLITGLSGNTIYF.